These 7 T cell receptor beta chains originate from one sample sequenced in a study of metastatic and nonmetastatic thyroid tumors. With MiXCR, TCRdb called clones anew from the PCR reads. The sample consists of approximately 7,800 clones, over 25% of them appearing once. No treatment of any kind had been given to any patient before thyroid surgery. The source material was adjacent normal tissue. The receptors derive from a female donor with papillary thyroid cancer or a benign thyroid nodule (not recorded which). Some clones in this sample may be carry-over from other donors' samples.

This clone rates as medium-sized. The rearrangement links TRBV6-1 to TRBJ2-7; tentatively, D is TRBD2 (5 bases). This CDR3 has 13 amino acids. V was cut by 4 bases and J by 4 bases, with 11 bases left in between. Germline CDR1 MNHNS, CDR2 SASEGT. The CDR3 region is CASSGWTGYEQYF. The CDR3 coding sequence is TGTGCCAGCAGTGGATGGACGGGGTACGAGCAGTACTTC.

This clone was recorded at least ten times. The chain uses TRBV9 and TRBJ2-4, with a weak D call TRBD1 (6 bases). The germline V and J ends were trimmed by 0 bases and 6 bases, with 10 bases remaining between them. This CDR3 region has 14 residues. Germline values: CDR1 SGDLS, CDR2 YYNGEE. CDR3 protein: CASSVGGDTNIQYF. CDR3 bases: TGTGCCAGCAGCGTAGGTGGGGACACAAACATTCAGTACTTC.

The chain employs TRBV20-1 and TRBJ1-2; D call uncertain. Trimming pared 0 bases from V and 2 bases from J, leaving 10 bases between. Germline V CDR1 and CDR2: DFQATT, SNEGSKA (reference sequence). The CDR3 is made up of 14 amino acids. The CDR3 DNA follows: TGCAGTGCTAGAGACCCAGTCATCAACTATGGCTACACCTTC. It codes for CSARDPVINYGYTF.

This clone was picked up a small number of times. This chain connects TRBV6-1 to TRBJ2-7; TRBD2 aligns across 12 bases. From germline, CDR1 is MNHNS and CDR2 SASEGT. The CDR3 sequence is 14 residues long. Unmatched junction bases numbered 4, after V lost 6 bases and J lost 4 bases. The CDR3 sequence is CASRPTSGRYEQYF. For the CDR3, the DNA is TGTGCCAGCAGGCCGACTAGCGGGAGATACGAGCAGTACTTC.

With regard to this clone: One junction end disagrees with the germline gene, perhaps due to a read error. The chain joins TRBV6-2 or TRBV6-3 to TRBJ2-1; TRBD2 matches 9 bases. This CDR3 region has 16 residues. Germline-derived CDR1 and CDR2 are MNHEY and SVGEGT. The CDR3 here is CSSSSYRLADDNEQFF. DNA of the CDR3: TGTTCCAGCAGCTCCTATCGACTAGCGGATGACAATGAGCAGTTCTTT.

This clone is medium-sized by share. Written as DNA, the CDR3 is TGTGCCGGCGGTTCCCCTAGCGGGAGCAATGAGCAGTTCTTC. Amino acid sequence: CAGGSPSGSNEQFF. The chain is built from TRBV28 and TRBJ2-1; 10 bases are shared with TRBD2. The CDR3 sequence is 14 residues long. Per germline, CDR1 MDHEN and CDR2 SYDVKM. J was trimmed by 6 bases and V by 11 bases; bases with no gene match: 10.

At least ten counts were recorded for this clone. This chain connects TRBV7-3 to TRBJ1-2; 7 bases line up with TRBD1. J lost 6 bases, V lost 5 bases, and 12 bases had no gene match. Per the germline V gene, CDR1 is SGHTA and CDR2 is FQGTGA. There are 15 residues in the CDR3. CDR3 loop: CASSPGQTSGDGYTF. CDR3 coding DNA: TGTGCCAGCAGCCCGGGACAGACCAGTGGTGATGGCTACACCTTC. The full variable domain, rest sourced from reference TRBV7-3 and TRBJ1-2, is GAGVSQTPSNKVTEKGKYVELRCDPISGHTALYWYRQSLGQGPEFLIYFQGTGAADDSGLPNDRFFAVRPEGSVSTLKIQRTERGDSAVYLCASSPGQTSGDGYTFGSGTRLTVV.